The present T cell receptor beta chain was sequenced within a study of vaccination and CD4 T cells after COVID-19. Notes on the study in general: Early timepoints after natural infection were not analyzed in these convalescent patients. Researchers report that 304 of 307 vaccine-specific clones in convalescent patients proved spike mono-reactive.

Germline V gene lookup returns CDR1 MNHEY and CDR2 SVGEGT. Unmatched junction bases numbered 14, after V lost 2 bases and J lost 3 bases. This CDR3 is 19 amino acids long. Sequencing of the DNA from cultured CD4+ T cells was carried out with the Oncomine TCR Beta short-read assay. TCRdb processed the PCR reads anew with MiXCR; each CDR3 protein has one entry. The table records about 25,000 distinct CDR3 sequences, approximately 67% of them present only once. This clonotype came up once. What it recognizes is unknown. Treatment noted: approximately 10-day PBMC culture with coronavirus spike peptide pools or control peptides (ViraFEST assay). More than 1.5 million PBMCs were grown per well alongside about 10 IU/ml IL-2 and about 9.3 ug/ml peptide pools.

The V gene is TRBV6-2 or TRBV6-3, the J gene TRBJ2-7, with 12 bases fitting TRBD2. The input for sequencing was CD4+ T cells from blood, cultured in vitro, taken after SARS-CoV-2 vaccination. The TCR was taken from a human donor who received a COVID-19 vaccine. CDR3 protein: CASSYPATSGGIFHYEQYF. The CDR3 DNA is TGTGCCAGCAGTTACCCCGCGACTAGCGGGGGAATATTCCACTACGAGCAGTACTTC.